These 3 T cell receptor beta chains share one sample of origin, sequenced in a study of response to subunit inactivated influenza vaccine. TCRdb ran MiXCR on the RT-PCR reads and lists one entry per CDR3 protein. The sample holds about 570,000 distinct CDR3 sequences; 11% are singletons and the top ten take 9.5% to 12%. The data also belong to a second study, concerning T cells expressing NK-cell markers. That source adds: TCR beta cDNA was generated via 5'RACE template switching incorporating UMIs.

This sample comprised PBMCs from blood, obtained on the day of vaccination. The receptors were gathered from a man aged 50-59 years who received an inactivated influenza vaccine.

The genes are TRBV12-3 or TRBV12-4 and TRBJ2-5; TRBD2 matches 13 bases. V dropped 5 bases and J dropped 7; count of bases not matched to a gene: 10. This CDR3 comprises 16 residues. CDR3 DNA: TGTGCCAGCAGTACACAGACTAGCGGGAGGATTGGGACCCAGTACTTC. This codes for CASSTQTSGRIGTQYF.

This clonotype was found many times. The chain is built from TRBV5-1 and TRBJ1-5; no definite D call. Germline assignment: CDR1 SGHRS and CDR2 YFSETQ. The V end lost 3 bases, the J end lost 7 bases, and 11 bases lay between the germline ends. This CDR3 has 13 amino acids. CDR3 nucleotide sequence: TGCGCCAGCAGCTCCCAATTGGGGCAGCCCCAGCATTTT. This codes for CASSSQLGQPQHF.

The V call is TRBV12-3 or TRBV12-4, the J call TRBJ1-3; D may be TRBD1 (5 bases). The CDR3 length is 15 residues. V lost 1 base, J lost 0 bases, and 7 bases lay in between. The CDR3 DNA sequence: TGTGCCAGCAGTTTAGGCGGACACTCTGGAAACACCATATATTTT. Encoded protein: CASSLGGHSGNTIYF.